This T cell receptor (beta chain) was documented in a study of T cell responses to AZD1222 COVID-19 vaccine. Study conclusions and caveats: Nearly half of the spike-specific TCRs reportedly recognize variant regions that carry no mutations.

Both about-4-week and about-12-week second-dose recipients were combined. Assay: immunoSEQ multiplex PCR; the TCRdb copy retains only in-frame clones and omits some. This table has some 99,000 clones, about 87% appearing once. Note on this clone: Its antigen is not identified.

This clonotype originated in an adult who received the AZD1222 COVID-19 vaccine. The sample was peripheral blood, taken 28 days after the second AZD1222 dose.

CDR3 coding DNA: TGTGCCAGCAGTTCTAGCGGGATTAGAACAGATACGCAGTATTTT. Its translation is CASSSSGIRTDTQYF. J is TRBJ2-3 and V is TRBV6-5, with TRBD2 matching over 9 bases. The CDR3 runs to 15 residues. J was trimmed by 3 bases and V by 4 bases; bases with no gene match: 5. Germline loops: CDR1 MNHEY, CDR2 SVGAGI.